This T cell receptor beta chain is from a study of T-cell reconstitution after alpha-beta-depleted transplantation in children. CDR3 length equals 14 residues. The germline V and J ends were trimmed by 0 bases and 2 bases, with 6 bases remaining between them. Germline loops: CDR1 MNHNS, CDR2 SASEGT. General study findings and limits: Alpha-beta T cells about two months after transplant reportedly derived from several hundred expanded graft clones. At the one-year point after transplant, T-cell counts and TCRbeta diversity were found to come mostly from T cells that had been newly produced. Several patients had high TCRbeta diversity at day 60; it came from surviving recipient T cells and thymic progenitors.

This clonotype has at least ten counts. Its antigen remains unknown. Unique molecular identifiers featured in how the TCRbeta library was prepared. MiXCR, run by TCRdb on the PCR reads, gives a single entry per CDR3 protein. The repertoire has roughly 240,000 distinct CDR3 sequences, roughly 8.2% of them found once; the top ten carry nearly 6.5%. The TCR originated in a male patient aged 10 to 17 who had a stem cell transplant for acute lymphoblastic leukemia, so the T cells may come from the graft donor. The chain links TRBV6-1 to TRBJ2-3; D is unclear. The sample in question was PBMCs, mostly from graft donor cells, obtained 180 days after TCRalphabeta/CD19-depleted stem cell transplant. CDR3 region: CASSEAWPTDTQYF. The CDR3 nucleotides are TGTGCCAGCAGTGAAGCCTGGCCCACAGATACGCAGTATTTT.